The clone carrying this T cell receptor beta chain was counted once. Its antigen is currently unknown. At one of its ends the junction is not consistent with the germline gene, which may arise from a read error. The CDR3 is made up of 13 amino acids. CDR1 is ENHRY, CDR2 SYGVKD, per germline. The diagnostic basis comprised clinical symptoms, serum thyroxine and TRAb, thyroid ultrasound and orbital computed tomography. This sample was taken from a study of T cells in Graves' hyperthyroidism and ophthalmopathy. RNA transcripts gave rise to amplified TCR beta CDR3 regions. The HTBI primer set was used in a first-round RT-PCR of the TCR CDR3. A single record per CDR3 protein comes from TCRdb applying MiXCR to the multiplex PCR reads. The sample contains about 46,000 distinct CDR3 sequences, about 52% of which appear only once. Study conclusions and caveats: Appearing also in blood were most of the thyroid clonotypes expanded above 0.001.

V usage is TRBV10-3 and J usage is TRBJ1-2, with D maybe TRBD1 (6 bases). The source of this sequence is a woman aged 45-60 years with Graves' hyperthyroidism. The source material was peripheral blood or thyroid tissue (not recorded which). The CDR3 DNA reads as TGCGCCAGCACTGCGGGGGGCGACTATGGCTACACCTTC. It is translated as CASTAGGDYGYTF.